Listed below are T cell receptor beta chains from one sample, sequenced in a study of blood T cell repertoires in COVID-19. TCRdb's table, derived via immunoSEQ multiplex PCR, lists solely in-frame clones and lacks some. The table records 29,000 or so clones, about 91% of them present only once. Sequencing was carried out using peripheral blood. The receptors originated from a man in his forties or fifties with active COVID-19. Each CDR3 is given with its conserved first and last residue. Fields, in order: V gene, clone size, CDR3 length, D gene, J gene, CDR3 DNA, CDR3 protein. A D gene is named only where the DNA matches it firmly. Clone size, where shown, is once, few, many, or a class for clones that have expanded.

>TRBV4-1|.|15|.|TRBJ2-7
TGCGCCAGCAGCCAAGGACACCAAAACTCTCGCGAGCAGTACTTC
CASSQGHQNSREQYF
>TRBV7-9|.|13|TRBD1|TRBJ1-2
TGTGCCAGCAGCTTCACAGGGGGCCATGGCTACACCTTC
CASSFTGGHGYTF
>TRBV5-1|.|17|.|TRBJ2-7
TGCGCCAGCAGCTGGCGGCCCTCTGGCCCTGAAACCTACGAGCAGTACTTC
CASSWRPSGPETYEQYF
>TRBV20-1|.|13|TRBD1|TRBJ1-4
TGCAGTGCTAGTGGAGGGGGCGGTGAAAAACTGTTTTTT
CSASGGGGEKLFF
>TRBV7-9|.|14|.|TRBJ1-1
TGTGCCAGCAGCACCCACGGACAGTACACTGAAGCTTTCTTT
CASSTHGQYTEAFF
>TRBV4-2|.|12|.|TRBJ2-1
TGTGCCAGCAGCCCGACTAGGGGTGAGCAGTTCTTC
CASSPTRGEQFF
>TRBV27|.|15|TRBD2|TRBJ2-7
TGTGCCAGCAGTTATAGGACTAGCGGAATATACGAGCAGTACTTC
CASSYRTSGIYEQYF
>TRBV11-2|.|17|.|TRBJ2-5
TGTGCCAGCAGCTTGCGACTCAGGGTAATGGGTCAGGAGACCCAGTACTTC
CASSLRLRVMGQETQYF
>TRBV6-5|.|16|TRBD1|TRBJ1-1
TGTGCCAGCAGTTACTCCATCGGACAGGGCACCCATGAAGCTTTCTTT
CASSYSIGQGTHEAFF
>TRBV6-5|.|15|TRBD1|TRBJ2-7
TGTGCCAGCAGTTACCGGGACAGGGGAGCGTTCGAGCAGTACTTC
CASSYRDRGAFEQYF
>TRBV29-1|.|11|.|TRBJ2-7
TGCAGCGTCTCCGTCTCCTACGAGCAGTACTTC
CSVSVSYEQYF
>TRBV4-1|.|19|.|TRBJ2-6
TGCGCCAGCAGCCGAGGGAGTGGGGGCCCCAATGCTGGGGCCAACGTCCTGACTTTC
CASSRGSGGPNAGANVLTF
>TRBV5-1|.|13|.|TRBJ2-5
TGCGCCAGCAGCCCGGACTCACAAGAGACCCAGTACTTC
CASSPDSQETQYF
>TRBV6-5|.|13|.|TRBJ1-5
TGTGCCAGCAGTAGGACACTACACCAGCCCCAGCATTTT
CASSRTLHQPQHF
>TRBV11-3|.|16|.|TRBJ2-2
TGTGCCAGCAGCTTATATAGACAGAGTAACACCGGGGAGCTGTTTTTT
CASSLYRQSNTGELFF
>TRBV10-1|.|16|TRBD2|TRBJ2-1
TGCGCCAGCAGTAAGACTAGCGGCGATACCTACAATGAGCAGTTCTTC
CASSKTSGDTYNEQFF
>TRBV27|.|18|TRBD1|TRBJ1-1
TGTGCCAGCAGTCTGGGGGCGACAGGGGTACTTGCGAACACTGAAGCTTTCTTT
CASSLGATGVLANTEAFF
>TRBV6-4|.|14|TRBD2|TRBJ2-3
TGTGCCAGCTCTAGCGGGGATAGCACAGATACGCAGTATTTT
CASSSGDSTDTQYF
>TRBV7-9|.|18|.|TRBJ2-3
TGTGCCAGCAGCTTGAGTGCAGGGGCCCGGGATTGGACAGATACGCAGTATTTT
CASSLSAGARDWTDTQYF
>TRBV28|.|16|.|TRBJ1-2
TGTGCCAGCAGTTTACTCGGTAGCACCATGAACTATGGCTACACCTTC
CASSLLGSTMNYGYTF
>TRBV6-2/TRBV6-3|.|18|TRBD1|TRBJ1-2
TGTGCCAGCAGTTACCCGCGGACAGGGGTAAGGTCGAACTATGGCTACACCTTC
CASSYPRTGVRSNYGYTF
>TRBV5-4|.|14|TRBD1|TRBJ2-5
TGTGCCAGCAGCTTGACAGGGGGGCAAGAGACCCAGTACTTC
CASSLTGGQETQYF
>TRBV2|.|16|TRBD1|TRBJ1-1
TGTGCCATCCTACCGGGGACAGGGGGCGGAGGGACTGAAGCTTTCTTT
CAILPGTGGGGTEAFF
>TRBV28|.|15|TRBD2|TRBJ2-5
TGTGCCAGCAGTCTAATAGCGGGAGGAAGTGAGACCCAGTACTTC
CASSLIAGGSETQYF
>TRBV19|.|14|TRBD1|TRBJ1-4
TGTGCCAGTAGTGGGGACAGGGGAAGGAAAAAACTGTTTTTT
CASSGDRGRKKLFF
>TRBV3-1/TRBV3-2|once|17|.|TRBJ2-2
TGTGCCAGCAGCCGAAAAACCCAGGGGTCGGGCACCGGGGAGCTGTTTTTT
CASSRKTQGSGTGELFF
>TRBV30|once|13|TRBD1|TRBJ1-5
TGTGCCTGGCGAGGGACAGGGTTTCAGCCCCAGCATTTT
CAWRGTGFQPQHF
>TRBV6-1|.|16|.|TRBJ2-7
TGTGCCAGCAGTGATGACACAGGGATTGCTTTCTACGAGCAGTACTTC
CASSDDTGIAFYEQYF
>TRBV13|.|13|.|TRBJ2-3
TGTGCCAGCAGGCAAGGAGCAACAGATACGCAGTATTTT
CASRQGATDTQYF